The 2 T cell receptor beta chains presented below share a single source sample, sequenced in a study. TCRdb fed the RT-PCR reads into MiXCR, producing one record per CDR3 protein. The repertoire consists of almost 700,000 distinct CDR3 sequences, with 11% to 15% occurring once and the leading ten covering roughly 3.9%. The sample was memory CD4+ T cells from blood. Receptor source: a female donor in good health, serving as a healthy control.

This clonotype was seen only a few times. In nucleotides, the CDR3 is TGTGCCTGGAGTGTCTCAGGGGGGGAGACCCAGTACTTC. It is translated as CAWSVSGGETQYF. The chain combines TRBV30 with TRBJ2-5; possibly TRBD1 for D (7 bases). CDR1 and CDR2 from the germline V gene are GTSNPN and SVGIG (reference sequence). The V gene lost 0 bases and the J gene lost 5 bases, with 10 bases spanning the gap. The CDR3 has 13 residues.

A few counts support this clonotype. The CDR3 sequence: CASSDRRNNSPLHF. Written as DNA, the CDR3 is TGTGCCAGCAGTGACAGGAGAAATAATTCACCCCTCCACTTT. The chain carries TRBV6-2 or TRBV6-3 and TRBJ1-6; D is possibly TRBD1 (6 bases). The CDR3 contains 14 residues. Germline CDR1 MNHEY, CDR2 SVGEGT. The V end lost 5 bases, the J end lost 5 bases, and 10 bases lay between the germline ends.